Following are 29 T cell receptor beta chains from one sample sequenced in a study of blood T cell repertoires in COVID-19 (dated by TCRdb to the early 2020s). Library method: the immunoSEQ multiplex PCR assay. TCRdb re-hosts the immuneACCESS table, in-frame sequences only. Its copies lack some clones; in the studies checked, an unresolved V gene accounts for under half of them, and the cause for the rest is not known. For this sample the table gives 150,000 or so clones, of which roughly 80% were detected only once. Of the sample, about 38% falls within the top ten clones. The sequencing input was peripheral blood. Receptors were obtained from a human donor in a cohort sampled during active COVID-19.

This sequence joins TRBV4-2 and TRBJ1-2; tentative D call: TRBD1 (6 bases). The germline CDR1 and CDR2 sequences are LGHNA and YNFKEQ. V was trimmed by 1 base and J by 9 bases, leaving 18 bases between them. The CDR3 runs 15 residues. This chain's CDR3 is CASSQGGPGSVSYTF. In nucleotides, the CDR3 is TGTGCCAGCAGCCAAGGGGGGCCAGGGAGCGTTAGCTACACCTTC.

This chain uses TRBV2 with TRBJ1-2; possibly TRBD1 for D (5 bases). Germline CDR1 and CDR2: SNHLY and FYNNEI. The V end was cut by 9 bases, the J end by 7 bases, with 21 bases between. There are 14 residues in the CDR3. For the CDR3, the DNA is TGTGCCAGGGACAACAGTCCCTCAGGGTTTGGCTACACCTTC. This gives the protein CARDNSPSGFGYTF.

DNA of the CDR3: TGTGCCAGCAGAGGGACAGGGGGGCGGATGAACACTGAAGCTTTCTTT. This codes for CASRGTGGRMNTEAFF. V is TRBV2 and J is TRBJ1-1, with 11 bases that match TRBD1. This CDR3 region has 16 residues. V lost 6 bases to trimming and J lost 0 bases; unmatched junction nucleotides: 6. Germline V lookup: CDR1 SNHLY, CDR2 FYNNEI.

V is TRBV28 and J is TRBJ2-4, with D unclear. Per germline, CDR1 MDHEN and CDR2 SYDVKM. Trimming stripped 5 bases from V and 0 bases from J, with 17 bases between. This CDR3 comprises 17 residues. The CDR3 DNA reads TGTGCCAGCAGTCGGTCGATCAGGTTCTTAGCCAAAAACATTCAGTACTTC. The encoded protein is CASSRSIRFLAKNIQYF.

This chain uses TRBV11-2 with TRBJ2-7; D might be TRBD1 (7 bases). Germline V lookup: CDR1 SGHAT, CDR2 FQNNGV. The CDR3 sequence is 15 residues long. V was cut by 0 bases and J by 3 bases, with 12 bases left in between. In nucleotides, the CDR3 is TGTGCCAGCAGCTTAGATCGACAGGGAGGCTACGAGCAGTACTTC. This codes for CASSLDRQGGYEQYF.

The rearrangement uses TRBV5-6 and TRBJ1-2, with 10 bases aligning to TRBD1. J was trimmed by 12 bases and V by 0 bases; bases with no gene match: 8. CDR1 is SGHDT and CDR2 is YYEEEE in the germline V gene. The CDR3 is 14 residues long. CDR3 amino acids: CASSLGQGAVIDTF. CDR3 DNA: TGTGCCAGCAGCTTGGGACAGGGGGCCGTCATCGACACCTTC.

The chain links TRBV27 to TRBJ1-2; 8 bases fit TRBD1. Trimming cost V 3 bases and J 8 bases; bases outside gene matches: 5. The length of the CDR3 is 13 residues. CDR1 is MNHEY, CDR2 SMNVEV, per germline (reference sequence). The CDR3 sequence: CASSLRTGSGYTF. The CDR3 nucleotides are TGTGCCAGCAGTTTGCGGACAGGGAGCGGCTACACCTTC.

This chain's CDR3 is CASSRDGTQYF. The CDR3 DNA reads as TGTGCCAGCAGCCGCGATGGGACCCAGTACTTC. This chain links TRBV6-1 with TRBJ2-5, with D unclear. The CDR3 is 11 amino acids. Germline lookup yields CDR1 MNHNS and CDR2 SASEGT. The V end was cut by 6 bases, the J end by 7 bases, with 9 bases between.

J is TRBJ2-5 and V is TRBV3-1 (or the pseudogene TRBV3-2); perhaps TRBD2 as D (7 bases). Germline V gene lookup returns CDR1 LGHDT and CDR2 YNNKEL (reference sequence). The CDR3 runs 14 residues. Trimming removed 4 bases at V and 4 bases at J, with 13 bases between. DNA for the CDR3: TGTGCCAGCAGCCTGGGGGGGGGCGGAGAGACCCAGTACTTC. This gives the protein CASSLGGGGETQYF.

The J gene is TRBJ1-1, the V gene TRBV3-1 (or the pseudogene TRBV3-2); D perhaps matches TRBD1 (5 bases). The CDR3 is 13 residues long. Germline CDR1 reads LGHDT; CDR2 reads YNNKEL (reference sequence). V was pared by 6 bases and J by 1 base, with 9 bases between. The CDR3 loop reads CASSQTANTEAFF. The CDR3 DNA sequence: TGTGCCAGCAGTCAGACAGCGAACACTGAAGCTTTCTTT.

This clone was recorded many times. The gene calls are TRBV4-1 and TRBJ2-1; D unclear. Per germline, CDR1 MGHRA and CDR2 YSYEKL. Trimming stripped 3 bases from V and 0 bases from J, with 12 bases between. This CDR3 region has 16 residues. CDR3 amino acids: CASSQIDIISYNEQFF. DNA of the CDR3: TGCGCCAGCAGCCAGATCGACATCATCTCCTACAATGAGCAGTTCTTC.

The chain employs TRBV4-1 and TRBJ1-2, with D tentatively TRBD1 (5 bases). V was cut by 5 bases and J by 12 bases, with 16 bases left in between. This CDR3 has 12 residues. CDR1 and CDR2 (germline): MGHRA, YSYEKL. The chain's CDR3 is CASSIPGGKNTF. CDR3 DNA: TGCGCCAGCAGCATCCCCGGGGGGAAAAACACCTTC.

DNA of the CDR3: TGTGCCAGCAGCTTGACCCGGGACTATGGCTACACCTTC. Translation gives CASSLTRDYGYTF. The chain links TRBV5-4 to TRBJ1-2; no clear D gene. The CDR3 has 13 amino acids. Per the germline V gene, CDR1 is SGHNT and CDR2 is YYREEE (reference sequence). Trimming pared 1 base from V and 3 bases from J, leaving 7 bases between.

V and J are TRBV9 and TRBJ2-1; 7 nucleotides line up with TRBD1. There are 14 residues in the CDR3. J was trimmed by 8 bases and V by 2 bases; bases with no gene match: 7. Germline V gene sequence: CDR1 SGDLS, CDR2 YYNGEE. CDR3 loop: CASSVGTVGDEQFF. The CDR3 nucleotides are TGTGCCAGCAGCGTCGGGACAGTGGGGGATGAGCAGTTCTTC.

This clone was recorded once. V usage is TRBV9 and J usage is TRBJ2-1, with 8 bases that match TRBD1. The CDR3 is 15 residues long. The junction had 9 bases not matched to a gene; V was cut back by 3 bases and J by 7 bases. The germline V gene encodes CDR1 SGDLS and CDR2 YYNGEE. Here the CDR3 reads CASSAGPGQANEQFF. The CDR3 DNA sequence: TGTGCCAGCAGCGCGGGCCCGGGACAGGCGAATGAGCAGTTCTTC.

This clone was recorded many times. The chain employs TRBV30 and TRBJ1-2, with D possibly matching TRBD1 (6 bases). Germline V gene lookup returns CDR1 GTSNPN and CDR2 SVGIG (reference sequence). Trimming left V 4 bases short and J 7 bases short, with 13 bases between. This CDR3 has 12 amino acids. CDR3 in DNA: TGTGCCTGGAAGCAAACAGGGATTGGCTACACCTTC. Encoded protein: CAWKQTGIGYTF.

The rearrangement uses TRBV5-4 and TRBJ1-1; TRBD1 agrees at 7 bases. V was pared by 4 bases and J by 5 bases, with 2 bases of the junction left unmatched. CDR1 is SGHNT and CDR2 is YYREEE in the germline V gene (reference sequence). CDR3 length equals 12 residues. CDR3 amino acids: CASSPRGTEAFF. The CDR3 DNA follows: TGTGCCAGCAGCCCCAGGGGGACTGAAGCTTTCTTT.

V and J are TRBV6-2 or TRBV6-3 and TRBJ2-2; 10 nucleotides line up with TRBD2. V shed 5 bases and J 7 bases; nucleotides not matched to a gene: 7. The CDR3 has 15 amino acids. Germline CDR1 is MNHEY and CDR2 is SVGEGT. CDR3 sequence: CASSQRGGLDGELFF. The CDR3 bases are TGTGCCAGCAGTCAGCGGGGGGGCCTGGACGGGGAGCTGTTTTTT.

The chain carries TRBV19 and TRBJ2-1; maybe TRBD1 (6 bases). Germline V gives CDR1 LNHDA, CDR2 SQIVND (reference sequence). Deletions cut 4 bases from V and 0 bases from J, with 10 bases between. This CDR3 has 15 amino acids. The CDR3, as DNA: TGTGCCAGTAGTACCGGACAGCTCTCCTACAATGAGCAGTTCTTC. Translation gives CASSTGQLSYNEQFF. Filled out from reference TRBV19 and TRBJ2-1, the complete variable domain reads DGGITQSPKYLFRKEGQNVTLSCEQNLNHDAMYWYRQDPGQGLRLIYYSQIVNDFQKGDIAEGYSVSREKKESFPLTVTSAQKNPTAFYLCASSTGQLSYNEQFFGPGTRLTVL.

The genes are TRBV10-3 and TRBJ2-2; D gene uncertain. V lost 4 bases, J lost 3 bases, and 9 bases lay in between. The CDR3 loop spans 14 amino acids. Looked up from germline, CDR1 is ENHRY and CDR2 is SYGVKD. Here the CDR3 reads CAISVNTHTGELFF. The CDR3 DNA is TGTGCCATCAGTGTAAACACGCACACCGGGGAGCTGTTTTTT.

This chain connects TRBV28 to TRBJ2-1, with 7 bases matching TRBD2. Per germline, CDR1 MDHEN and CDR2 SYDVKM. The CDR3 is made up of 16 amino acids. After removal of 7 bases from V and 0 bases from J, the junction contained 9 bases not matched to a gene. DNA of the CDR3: TGTGCCAGCACCCTCCTCGGGGGGAGCTCCTACAATGAGCAGTTCTTC. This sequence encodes CASTLLGGSSYNEQFF.

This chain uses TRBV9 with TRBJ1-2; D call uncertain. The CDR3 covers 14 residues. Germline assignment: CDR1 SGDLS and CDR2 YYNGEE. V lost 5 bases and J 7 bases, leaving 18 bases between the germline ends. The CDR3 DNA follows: TGTGCCAGCAGTCCTGGGCGCCAACTGGTTGGCTACACCTTC. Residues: CASSPGRQLVGYTF.

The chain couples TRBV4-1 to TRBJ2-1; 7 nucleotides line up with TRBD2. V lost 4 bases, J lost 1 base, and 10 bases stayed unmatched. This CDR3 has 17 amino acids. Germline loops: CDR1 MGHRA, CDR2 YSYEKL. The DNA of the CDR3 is TGCGCCAGCAGCCCCCTAGGGGAGGGGAGGTCCTACAATGAGCAGTTCTTC. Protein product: CASSPLGEGRSYNEQFF.

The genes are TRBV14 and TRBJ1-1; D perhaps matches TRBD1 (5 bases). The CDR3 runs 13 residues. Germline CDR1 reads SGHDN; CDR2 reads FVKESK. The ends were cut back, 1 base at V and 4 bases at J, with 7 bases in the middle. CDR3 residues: CASSQVGVTEAFF. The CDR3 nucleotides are TGTGCCAGCAGCCAAGTAGGGGTCACTGAAGCTTTCTTT.

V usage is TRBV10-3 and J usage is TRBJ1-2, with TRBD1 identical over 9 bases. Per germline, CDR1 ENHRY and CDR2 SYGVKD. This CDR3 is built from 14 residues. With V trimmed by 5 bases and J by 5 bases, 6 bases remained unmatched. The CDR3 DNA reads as TGTGCCATCAGTAAACAGGGGGCCCGGTATGGCTACACCTTC. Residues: CAISKQGARYGYTF.

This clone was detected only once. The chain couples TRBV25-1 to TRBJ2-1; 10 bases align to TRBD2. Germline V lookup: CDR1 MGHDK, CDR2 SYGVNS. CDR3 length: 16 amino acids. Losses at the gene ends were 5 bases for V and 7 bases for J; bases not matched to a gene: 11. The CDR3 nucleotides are TGTGCCAGCAGTCATTTAGCGGGGGGATCCCGGAATGAGCAGTTCTTC. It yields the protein CASSHLAGGSRNEQFF.

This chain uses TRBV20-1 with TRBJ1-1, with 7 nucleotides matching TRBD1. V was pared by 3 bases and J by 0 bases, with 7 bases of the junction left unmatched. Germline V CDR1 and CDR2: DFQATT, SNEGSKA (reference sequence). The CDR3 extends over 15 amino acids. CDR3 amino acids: CSASGGRGMNTEAFF. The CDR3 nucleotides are TGCAGTGCTAGTGGAGGCAGGGGGATGAACACTGAAGCTTTCTTT.

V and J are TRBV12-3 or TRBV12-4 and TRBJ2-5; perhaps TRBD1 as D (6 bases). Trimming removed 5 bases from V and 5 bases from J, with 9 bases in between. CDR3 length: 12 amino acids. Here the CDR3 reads CASSTGLETQYF. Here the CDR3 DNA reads TGTGCCAGCAGTACAGGGCTGGAGACCCAGTACTTC.

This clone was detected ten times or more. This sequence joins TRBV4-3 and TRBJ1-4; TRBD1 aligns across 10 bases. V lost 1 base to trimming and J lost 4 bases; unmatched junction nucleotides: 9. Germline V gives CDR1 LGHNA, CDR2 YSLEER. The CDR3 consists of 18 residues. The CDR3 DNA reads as TGCGCCAGCAGCCAAGTGTGGGACAGGGGAGGAGGTAATGAAAAACTGTTTTTT. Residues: CASSQVWDRGGGNEKLFF.